The following is a T cell receptor (beta chain) sequence with its context. MiXCR, run by TCRdb on the 5' RACE reads, gives a single entry per CDR3 protein. This sample carries about 490,000 distinct CDR3 sequences, 12% to 15% of them seen once, and the ten largest clones take roughly 0.43%. The data stem from a study of identical twins. The CDR3 is 15 amino acids. Trimming left V 5 bases short and J 3 bases short, with 13 bases between. Germline CDR1 is MGHRA and CDR2 is YSYEKL. This sample was shared with a second study, whose subject was yellow fever vaccine responses in identical twins.

The sequenced sample consisted of CD4+ T cells sorted from blood. The V call is TRBV4-1, the J call TRBJ1-4; the D gene is possibly TRBD1 (5 bases). The source of this sequence is a woman younger than 35 in good health. This chain's CDR3 is CASSNLGAPNEKLFF. CDR3 nucleotide sequence: TGCGCCAGCAGCAACCTAGGGGCCCCTAATGAAAAACTGTTTTTT.